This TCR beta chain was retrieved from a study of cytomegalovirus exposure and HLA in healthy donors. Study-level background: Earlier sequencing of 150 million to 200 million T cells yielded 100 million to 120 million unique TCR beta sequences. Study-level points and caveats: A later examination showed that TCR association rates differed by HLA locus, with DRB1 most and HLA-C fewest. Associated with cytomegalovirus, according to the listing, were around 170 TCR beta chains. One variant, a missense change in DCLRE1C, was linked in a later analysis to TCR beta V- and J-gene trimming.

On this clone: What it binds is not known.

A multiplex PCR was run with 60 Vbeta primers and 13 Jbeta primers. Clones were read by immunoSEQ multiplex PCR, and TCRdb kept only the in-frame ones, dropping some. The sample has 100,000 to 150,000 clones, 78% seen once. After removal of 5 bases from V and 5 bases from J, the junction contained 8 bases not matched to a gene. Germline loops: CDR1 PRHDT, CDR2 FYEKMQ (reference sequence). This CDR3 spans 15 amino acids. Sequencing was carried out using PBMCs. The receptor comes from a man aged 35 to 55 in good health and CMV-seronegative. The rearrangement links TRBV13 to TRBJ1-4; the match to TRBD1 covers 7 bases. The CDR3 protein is CASSRRQGLNEKLFF. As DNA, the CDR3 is TGTGCCAGCAGCCGGAGACAGGGATTAAATGAAAAACTGTTTTTT.